This T cell receptor beta chain was documented in a study of siplizumab effects on memory and regulatory T cells. For this clone: Its target is unknown.

V lost 4 bases and J lost 0, with 7 bases in between. The CDR3 has 15 amino acids. Germline assignment: CDR1 MNHNY and CDR2 SVGAGI (reference sequence). Findings and caveats of the study: Alloreactive sequences traceable to unstimulated CD4+ memory cells declined significantly under siplizumab.

TCRdb keeps only in-frame clones here, not all; method: immunoSEQ multiplex PCR. The sample lists 90,000 to 120,000 clones, roughly 94% occurring once. The chain carries TRBV6-6 and TRBJ2-6; D gene uncertain. Material for sequencing was Tregs sorted from blood. This TCR came from a human donor in good health. The CDR3 region has the DNA TGTGCCAGCAGTTCCCGAGTCTCTGGGGCCAACGTCCTGACTTTC. Amino acid sequence: CASSSRVSGANVLTF.